Below, 6 T cell receptor beta chains from the same sample are listed, as sequenced in a study of T cells in Graves' hyperthyroidism and ophthalmopathy. Regions amplified from RNA transcripts were the TCR beta CDR3 regions. The TCR CDR3 was amplified in a first-round RT-PCR using the HTBI primer set. TCRdb re-derived calls from the multiplex PCR reads in MiXCR, one entry per CDR3 protein. The sample carries roughly 380,000 distinct CDR3 sequences, approximately 13% recorded once. Sequenced material: blood. These receptors came from a woman in her late teens or twenties with Graves' hyperthyroidism.

This clonotype appeared many times. V and J are TRBV2 and TRBJ2-3; TRBD1 is a possible D gene (5 bases). Germline assignment: CDR1 SNHLY and CDR2 FYNNEI. The CDR3 covers 15 residues. Trimming removed 4 bases from V and 3 bases from J, with 14 bases in between. CDR3 DNA: TGTGCCAGCAGTGGGGTCCAGGGAACGACAGATACGCAGTATTTT. Residues: CASSGVQGTTDTQYF.

This clonotype was observed at least ten times. The chain carries TRBV7-9 and TRBJ2-1, with D uncertain. Germline CDR1 and CDR2: SEHNR and FQNEAQ (reference sequence). Trimming shortened V by 5 bases and J by 9 bases, and 14 bases separated the two germline ends. CDR3 size: 13 residues. The CDR3 sequence: CASSQNQDGEQFF. The DNA of the CDR3 is TGTGCCAGCAGCCAGAACCAGGATGGTGAGCAGTTCTTC.

This clonotype was detected only a few times. With a much larger clone just one base away, this may be a read error. This chain joins TRBV7-2 and TRBJ2-5, with 7 nucleotides matching TRBD1. Germline values: CDR1 SGHTA, CDR2 FQGNSA. CDR3 length: 15 amino acids. The junction had 12 bases not matched to a gene; V was cut back by 6 bases and J by 5 bases. CDR3 DNA: TGTGCCAGCAGTGCCTGGGACAGCCTCGCGGAGACCCAGTACTTC. Its translation: CASSAWDSLAETQYF.

This clonotype showed up many times. The J gene is TRBJ2-7, the V gene TRBV7-9; the D gene is possibly TRBD1 (7 bases). CDR1 and CDR2 from the germline V gene are SEHNR and FQNEAQ (reference sequence). V was cut by 5 bases and J by 6 bases, with 14 bases left in between. This CDR3 is built from 13 residues. CDR3 DNA sequence: TGTGCCAGCAGCCCCCGCCAGGGGGGCGAGCAGTACTTC. Translating gives CASSPRQGGEQYF. The whole variable domain, filled in from reference TRBV7-9 and TRBJ2-7, reads DTGVSQNPRHKITKRGQNVTFRCDPISEHNRLYWYRQTLGQGPEFLTYFQNEAQLEKSRLLSDRFSAERPKGSFSTLEIQRTEQGDSAMYLCASSPRQGGEQYFGPGTRLTVT.

This clonotype has at least ten counts. The rearrangement joins TRBV11-2 to TRBJ2-1; TRBD2 matches 12 bases. The germline V gene encodes CDR1 SGHAT and CDR2 FQNNGV. The CDR3 loop spans 15 amino acids. Unmatched junction bases numbered 8, after V lost 5 bases and J lost 9 bases. The CDR3 DNA sequence: TGTGCCAGCAGCGAGCTACTAGCGGGAGGTCCTGAGCAGTTCTTC. It codes for CASSELLAGGPEQFF.

This clonotype showed up many times. The gene calls are TRBV28 and TRBJ1-1; D remains ambiguous. The CDR3 has 14 amino acids. Trimming took 2 bases from V and 0 from J, leaving 7 bases between them. Germline lookup yields CDR1 MDHEN and CDR2 SYDVKM. CDR3 region: CASSLRSLNTEAFF. As DNA, the CDR3 is TGTGCCAGCAGTTTACGCAGTCTGAACACTGAAGCTTTCTTT.